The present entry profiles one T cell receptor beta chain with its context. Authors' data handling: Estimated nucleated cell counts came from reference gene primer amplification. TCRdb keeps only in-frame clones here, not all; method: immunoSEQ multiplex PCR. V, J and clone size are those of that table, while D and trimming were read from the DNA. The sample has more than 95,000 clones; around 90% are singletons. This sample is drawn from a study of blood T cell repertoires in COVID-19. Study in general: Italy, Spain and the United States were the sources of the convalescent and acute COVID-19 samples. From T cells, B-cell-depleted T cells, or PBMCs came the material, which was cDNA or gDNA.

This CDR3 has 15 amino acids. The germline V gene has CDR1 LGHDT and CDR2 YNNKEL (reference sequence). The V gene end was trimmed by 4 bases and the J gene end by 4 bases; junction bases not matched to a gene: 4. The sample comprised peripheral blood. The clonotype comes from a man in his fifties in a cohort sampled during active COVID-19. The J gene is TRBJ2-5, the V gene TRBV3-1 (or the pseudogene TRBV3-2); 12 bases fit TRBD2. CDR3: CASSLASGGAETQYF. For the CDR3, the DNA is TGTGCCAGCAGCCTCGCTAGCGGGGGGGCAGAGACCCAGTACTTC.